A single sample gave rise to the 19 T cell receptor beta chains below, sequenced in a study of blood T cell repertoires in COVID-19. Assay: immunoSEQ multiplex PCR; the TCRdb copy retains only in-frame clones and omits some. The sample shows 150,000 to 200,000 clones, roughly 80% of them seen only once. Source material: peripheral blood. These receptors came from a human donor with acute or convalescent COVID-19. The donor label of this sample is uncertain.

This clone has just one count. This sequence joins TRBV6-1 and TRBJ1-2, with 9 bases fitting TRBD1. The CDR3 runs to 13 residues. V shed 2 bases, J shed 8 bases, and the junction held 3 bases outside the gene matches. Germline assignment: CDR1 MNHNS and CDR2 SASEGT. CDR3 DNA sequence: TGTGCCAGCAGTGAAAGGACAGGGGTCGGCTACACCTTC. Amino acid sequence: CASSERTGVGYTF.

The J gene is TRBJ2-2, the V gene TRBV25-1; 10 bases are shared with TRBD1. The CDR3 totals 18 residues. V lost 4 bases, J lost 1 base, and 9 bases stayed unmatched. Per the germline V gene, CDR1 is MGHDK and CDR2 is SYGVNS. CDR3 DNA sequence: TGTGCCAGCAGTGCGGCGGGACAGGGGACCCTGAACACCGGGGAGCTGTTTTTT. Amino acids: CASSAAGQGTLNTGELFF.

CDR3 sequence reads: CASRVTSGIQETQYF. The CDR3 DNA is TGTGCCAGCAGAGTAACTAGCGGGATCCAAGAGACCCAGTACTTC. The chain joins TRBV2 to TRBJ2-5, with 10 positions matching TRBD2. V shed 6 bases, J shed 1 base, and the junction held 5 bases outside the gene matches. The germline CDR1 and CDR2 sequences are SNHLY and FYNNEI. This CDR3 contains 15 residues.

The genes are TRBV6-5 and TRBJ1-2; TRBD1 might be the D (5 bases). This CDR3 contains 15 residues. Germline-derived CDR1 and CDR2 are MNHEY and SVGAGI. V lost 5 bases to trimming and J lost 0 bases, with 13 bases between them. CDR3 sequence reads: CASSTGTKTNYGYTF. DNA of the CDR3: TGTGCCAGCAGTACCGGGACTAAAACTAACTATGGCTACACCTTC.

J is TRBJ1-2 and V is TRBV3-1 (or the pseudogene TRBV3-2), with 8 bases lining up with TRBD1. The CDR3 contains 14 residues. Germline trimming cut 6 bases from V and 2 bases from J; bases unmatched to any gene: 5. Germline CDR1 LGHDT, CDR2 YNNKEL (reference sequence). CDR3 protein: CASSGGQGNYGYTF. Here the CDR3 DNA reads TGTGCCAGCAGTGGCGGACAGGGAAACTATGGCTACACCTTC.

The DNA of the CDR3 is TGTGCCAGCAGCTCTCCGGGACAGATATCACCCCTCCACTTT. It yields the protein CASSSPGQISPLHF. This chain uses TRBV7-2 with TRBJ1-6; TRBD1 agrees at 7 bases. J lost 10 bases, V lost 4 bases, and 7 bases had no gene match. The germline V gene encodes CDR1 SGHTA and CDR2 FQGNSA. This CDR3 is 14 amino acids long.

V is TRBV3-1 (or the pseudogene TRBV3-2) and J is TRBJ2-7; 12 positions agree with TRBD2. Trimming at V came to 4 bases and at J to 6 bases, leaving 19 bases not matched to a gene. CDR1 and CDR2 from the germline V gene are LGHDT and YNNKEL (reference sequence). The CDR3 loop spans 19 amino acids. The CDR3 spells CASSPKRASGGALVGEQYF. As DNA, the CDR3 is TGTGCCAGCAGCCCCAAACGGGCTAGCGGGGGGGCCTTAGTAGGCGAGCAGTACTTC.

The chain is built from TRBV11-2 and TRBJ2-1; 13 nucleotides agree with TRBD2. Germline CDR1 is SGHAT and CDR2 is FQNNGV. J was trimmed by 6 bases and V by 5 bases; bases with no gene match: 10. This CDR3 region has 17 residues. The CDR3 loop is CASSLGLAGANLNEQFF. The CDR3 DNA reads as TGTGCCAGCAGCCTCGGACTAGCGGGGGCCAATCTCAATGAGCAGTTCTTC.

This chain uses TRBV14 with TRBJ2-7; 9 bases map to TRBD1. The germline V gene has CDR1 SGHDN and CDR2 FVKESK. The CDR3 sequence is 15 residues long. V lost 5 bases, J lost 1 base, and 6 bases stayed unmatched. CDR3 in DNA: TGTGCCAGCAGCTATGGACAGGGGAGATCCTACGAGCAGTACTTC. Protein sequence: CASSYGQGRSYEQYF.

This clone has just a few counts. Other DNA sequences from this sample encode an identical CDR3 as well. V usage is TRBV2 and J usage is TRBJ1-1, with D maybe TRBD1 (6 bases). Trimming pared 8 bases from V and 3 bases from J, leaving 10 bases between. Germline CDR1 and CDR2: SNHLY and FYNNEI. The CDR3 is 12 residues long. Here the CDR3 DNA reads TGTGCCAGCGGGGGGGCGGACACTGAAGCTTTCTTT. Its protein product is CASGGADTEAFF.

This sequence joins TRBV6-5 and TRBJ1-2, with TRBD1 identical over 8 bases. This CDR3 is built from 13 residues. Trimming cost V 7 bases and J 6 bases; bases outside gene matches: 7. CDR1 is MNHEY and CDR2 is SVGAGI in the germline V gene. The CDR3 loop is CASTRTGLDGYTF. The CDR3 bases are TGTGCCAGCACAAGGACAGGGCTGGATGGCTACACCTTC.

The chain combines TRBV19 with TRBJ2-5; D is uncertain. Germline values: CDR1 LNHDA, CDR2 SQIVND (reference sequence). This CDR3 contains 15 residues. With 4 bases removed from V and 4 bases from J, the gap between germline ends came to 16 bases. CDR3 in DNA: TGTGCCAGTAGTAAGTTCGACAATATTCGAGAGACCCAGTACTTC. This sequence encodes CASSKFDNIRETQYF.

This chain uses TRBV19 with TRBJ2-1; perhaps TRBD2 as D (6 bases). The CDR3 contains 14 residues. The V and J ends lost 8 bases and 6 bases respectively, with 17 bases between them. The V gene's germline CDR1 is LNHDA and CDR2 SQIVND (reference sequence). The CDR3 region is CASGPIAELNEQFF. CDR3 in DNA: TGTGCCAGTGGCCCGATAGCGGAGCTCAATGAGCAGTTCTTC.

The J gene is TRBJ1-5, the V gene TRBV12-3 or TRBV12-4, with 7 positions matching TRBD1. Germline trimming cut 5 bases from V and 11 bases from J; bases unmatched to any gene: 9. This CDR3 is built from 13 residues. In DNA, the CDR3 is TGTGCCAGCAGTATTCTTTGGACAGGTGCCCAGCATTTT. Translating it yields CASSILWTGAQHF.

The chain has TRBV6-1 and TRBJ1-6, with 10 bases that match TRBD1. The CDR3 spans 16 residues. The germline CDR1 and CDR2 sequences are MNHNS and SASEGT. V was clipped by 4 bases and J by 3 bases; unmatched bases: 3. The CDR3 region has the DNA TGTGCCAGCAGTGGGGACAGGGGCCTCTATAATTCACCCCTCCACTTT. Amino acid sequence: CASSGDRGLYNSPLHF.

This clone was recorded once. Here the CDR3 DNA reads TGTGCCAGTAGATTAACAGGGGACACCGGGGAGCTGTTTTTT. As protein: CASRLTGDTGELFF. The chain uses TRBV19 and TRBJ2-2, with 7 positions matching TRBD1. J was trimmed by 3 bases and V by 6 bases; bases with no gene match: 4. The V gene's germline CDR1 is LNHDA and CDR2 SQIVND (reference sequence). The CDR3 totals 14 residues.

This rearrangement joins TRBV15 to TRBJ1-5; 9 nucleotides match TRBD1. The CDR3 totals 15 residues. V was clipped by 1 base and J by 5 bases; unmatched bases: 3. CDR1 is LNHNV and CDR2 is YYDKDF in the germline V gene (reference sequence). CDR3 DNA sequence: TGTGCCACCAGCAGAGGGACAGGGGTGCATCAGCCCCAGCATTTT. This translates into CATSRGTGVHQPQHF. Based on the CDR3 plus reference TRBV15 and TRBJ1-5, the full variable domain is DAMVIQNPRYQVTQFGKPVTLSCSQTLNHNVMYWYQQKSSQAPKLLFHYYDKDFNNEADTPDNFQSRRPNTSFCFLDIRSPGLGDTAMYLCATSRGTGVHQPQHFGDGTRLSIL.

The chain links TRBV12-1 to TRBJ1-1; no check of the table's D call, TRBD1, against the DNA was made. TRBV12-1 is a pseudogene. This CDR3 is 13 amino acids long. In DNA, the CDR3 is TGTGCCAGCAGCAACAGGGTTGGCACTGAAGCTTTCTTT. It yields the protein CASSNRVGTEAFF.

The rearrangement links TRBV28 to TRBJ2-5; 9 bases match TRBD2. The length of the CDR3 is 13 residues. Germline loops: CDR1 MDHEN, CDR2 SYDVKM. In DNA, the CDR3 is TGTGCGCTGGCGCTAGCGGGGCAAGAGACCCAGTACTTC. Translating gives CALALAGQETQYF.